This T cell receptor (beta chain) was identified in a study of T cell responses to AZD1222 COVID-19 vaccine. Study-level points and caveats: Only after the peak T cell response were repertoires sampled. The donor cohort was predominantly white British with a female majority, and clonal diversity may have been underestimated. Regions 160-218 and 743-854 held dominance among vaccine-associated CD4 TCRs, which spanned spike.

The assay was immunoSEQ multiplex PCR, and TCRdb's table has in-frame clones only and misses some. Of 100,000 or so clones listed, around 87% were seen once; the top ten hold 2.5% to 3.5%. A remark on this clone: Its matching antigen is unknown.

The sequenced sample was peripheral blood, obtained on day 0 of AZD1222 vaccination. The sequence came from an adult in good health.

In DNA, the CDR3 is TGTGCCAGTAGTAAGACAGGGCTATCCTTGTACCAAGAGACCCAGTACTTC. Translation: CASSKTGLSLYQETQYF. The V call is TRBV19, the J call TRBJ2-5; TRBD1 aligns across 7 bases. The V gene's germline CDR1 is LNHDA and CDR2 SQIVND (reference sequence). V gave up 4 bases and J gave up 0 bases; unmatched junction bases: 11. The length of the CDR3 is 17 residues.